The next 12 T cell receptor beta chains were all read from a single sample in a study of T cell repertoires in cytomegalovirus infection. MiXCR was run by TCRdb on the reads, yielding one entry per CDR3 protein. The table shows around 530,000 distinct CDR3 sequences, with 26% occurring only once. Sequencing was done on a sample of PBMCs. The source of these receptors is a human donor in good health (CMV status not recorded). Some clones in this sample may be carry-over from other donors' samples.

The CDR3 DNA reads TGTGCCAGTAGTATCACCGGGACCGTTTTGAATGAGCAGTTCTTC. Residues: CASSITGTVLNEQFF. The chain has TRBV19 and TRBJ2-1; D possibly matches TRBD1 or TRBD2 (5 bases each). The CDR3 length is 15 residues. Germline V CDR1 and CDR2: LNHDA, SQIVND (reference sequence). V lost 3 bases and J lost 7, with 16 bases in between.

Many counts were recorded for this clonotype. The chain links TRBV7-2 to TRBJ1-1, with D perhaps matching TRBD1 (5 bases). The germline gives CDR1 SGHTA, CDR2 FQGNSA. CDR3 length: 15 amino acids. V lost 0 bases and J lost 2, with 10 bases in between. The CDR3 sequence: CASSLALGPNTEAFF. The CDR3 coding sequence is TGTGCCAGCAGCTTAGCGTTGGGGCCTAACACTGAAGCTTTCTTT.

This clonotype was observed a few times. DNA of the CDR3: TGTGCCAGCTGGGGACAGGGCTCCTACAATGAGCAGTTCTTC. Its translation: CASWGQGSYNEQFF. V is TRBV28 and J is TRBJ2-1, with 9 nucleotides matching TRBD1. Trimming cost V 8 bases and J 0 bases; bases outside gene matches: 2. The CDR3 has 14 amino acids. The germline V gene encodes CDR1 MDHEN and CDR2 SYDVKM.

The sample holds many counts of this clonotype. This rearrangement joins TRBV7-2 to TRBJ2-3; D is ambiguous. V gave up 5 bases and J gave up 0 bases, with 15 bases separating them. Germline V gene lookup returns CDR1 SGHTA and CDR2 FQGNSA. CDR3 length: 16 residues. CDR3 DNA: TGTGCCAGCAGCCCAACACGTGTAACTAGCACAGATACGCAGTATTTT. Translation gives CASSPTRVTSTDTQYF.

The chain joins TRBV4-1 to TRBJ2-2; the match to TRBD1 covers 8 bases. V was clipped by 5 bases and J by 7 bases; unmatched bases: 9. CDR1 is MGHRA and CDR2 is YSYEKL in the germline V gene. The CDR3 is 15 amino acids. CDR3 coding DNA: TGCGCCAGCAGCACCCAGACAGGGGATCACGGGGAGCTGTTTTTT. This encodes CASSTQTGDHGELFF.

The chain joins TRBV13 to TRBJ1-2; 7 bases agree with TRBD1. Germline-derived CDR1 and CDR2 are PRHDT and FYEKMQ (reference sequence). Unmatched junction bases numbered 11, after V lost 6 bases and J lost 4 bases. This CDR3 contains 15 residues. The chain's CDR3 is CASSQGGQNLYGYTF. The CDR3 DNA sequence: TGTGCCAGCAGTCAGGGGGGACAGAACCTCTATGGCTACACCTTC. The full variable domain, its missing parts supplied by reference TRBV13 and TRBJ1-2, is AAGVIQSPRHLIKEKRETATLKCYPIPRHDTVYWYQQGPGQDPQFLISFYEKMQSDKGSIPDRFSAQQFSDYHSELNMSSLELGDSALYFCASSQGGQNLYGYTFGSGTRLTVV.

The chain recombines TRBV20-1 with TRBJ2-1; 14 bases fit TRBD2. Germline CDR1 is DFQATT and CDR2 is SNEGSKA (reference sequence). Losses at the gene ends were 2 bases for V and 6 bases for J; bases not matched to a gene: 6. This CDR3 region has 16 residues. The CDR3 region is CSARRGTSGSGNEQFF. The DNA for the CDR3 is TGCAGTGCTAGACGCGGGACTAGCGGGAGTGGCAATGAGCAGTTCTTC.

The chain is built from TRBV4-1 and TRBJ2-7; D may be TRBD2 (6 bases). V shed 0 bases and J shed 4 bases, with 16 bases lying between them. CDR3 length equals 16 residues. Germline values: CDR1 MGHRA, CDR2 YSYEKL. CDR3 in amino acids: CASSQDGGGSPYEQYF. CDR3 nucleotide sequence: TGCGCCAGCAGCCAAGATGGTGGGGGGTCGCCTTACGAGCAGTACTTC.

This clonotype has a count of ten or more. J is TRBJ1-2 and V is TRBV7-9; TRBD1 is a possible D gene (5 bases). CDR3 length equals 15 residues. Germline CDR1 and CDR2: SEHNR and FQNEAQ (reference sequence). With 5 bases removed from V and 3 bases from J, the gap between germline ends came to 16 bases. The CDR3 is CASSPGTLVDYGYTF. The CDR3 DNA sequence: TGTGCCAGCAGCCCAGGGACTCTCGTGGACTATGGCTACACCTTC.

This clonotype came up once. The chain links TRBV20-1 to TRBJ1-2, with a possible D match to TRBD1 (6 bases). Per the germline V gene, CDR1 is DFQATT and CDR2 is SNEGSKA (reference sequence). The V and J ends lost 0 bases and 4 bases respectively, with 12 bases between them. This CDR3 has 14 residues. CDR3 DNA sequence: TGCAGTGCTAGAGATAGGGGGGGCGGCTATGGCTACACCTTC. Translated, it gives CSARDRGGGYGYTF.

The chain joins TRBV5-6 to TRBJ1-2; TRBD1 agrees at 7 bases. The CDR3 has 12 residues. The germline gives CDR1 SGHDT, CDR2 YYEEEE. Germline trimming cut 4 bases from V and 7 bases from J; bases unmatched to any gene: 4. CDR3 residues: CASSLRDSGYTF. For the CDR3, the DNA is TGTGCCAGCAGCCTGAGGGACAGTGGCTACACCTTC.

To note about this clonotype: A much larger clone is a single base away; this may be a read error. The chain has TRBV9 and TRBJ2-2; the D gene is possibly TRBD1 (5 bases). The CDR3 length is 14 residues. Trimming removed 3 bases from V and 1 base from J, with 7 bases in between. The germline V gene has CDR1 SGDLS and CDR2 YYNGEE. The CDR3 DNA is TGTGCCAGCAGCGATGGACAGAACACCGGGGAGCTGTTTTTT. This translates into CASSDGQNTGELFF.